The 18 T cell receptor beta chains given below trace back to one sample, sequenced in a study of T cell changes during pregnancy in multiple sclerosis. Data came from immunoSEQ multiplex PCR; TCRdb stores just in-frame clones and leaves some out. The data show tens of thousands of clones, around 91% seen once. The sample was CD8+ T cells from peripheral blood mononuclear cells, taken in the third trimester of pregnancy. These receptors originate from a female donor with multiple sclerosis, enrolled in a pregnancy study.

The chain has TRBV19 and TRBJ2-2; a possible D gene is TRBD1 (6 bases). Deletions cut 6 bases from V and 5 bases from J, with 13 bases between. Looked up from germline, CDR1 is LNHDA and CDR2 is SQIVND (reference sequence). This CDR3 spans 14 amino acids. In DNA form, the CDR3 reads TGTGCCAGTAGGTTTGGGGGCCAGACCGGGGAGCTGTTTTTT. It is translated as CASRFGGQTGELFF.

The chain recombines TRBV14 with TRBJ2-3; the D is unclear. Germline V gene data show CDR1 as SGHDN and CDR2 as FVKESK. The V end lost 2 bases, the J end lost 6 bases, and 9 bases lay between the germline ends. The CDR3 totals 13 residues. The CDR3 protein is CASSQKRSDTQYF. Here the CDR3 DNA reads TGTGCCAGCAGCCAAAAGAGATCCGATACGCAGTATTTT.

The rearrangement links TRBV4-1 to TRBJ1-3; D not resolved. The CDR3 totals 13 residues. Germline V gives CDR1 MGHRA, CDR2 YSYEKL. V lost 5 bases, J lost 2 bases, and 7 bases lay in between. In DNA form, the CDR3 reads TGCGCCAGCAGCATCGACACTGGAAACACCATATATTTT. Its translation is CASSIDTGNTIYF.

The V call is TRBV9, the J call TRBJ2-1; 14 bases match TRBD2. CDR1 and CDR2 from the germline V gene are SGDLS and YYNGEE. With V trimmed by 4 bases and J by 2 bases, 8 bases remained unmatched. This CDR3 has 18 amino acids. This CDR3 reads CASSPDGTSGGAYNEQFF. The CDR3 DNA reads as TGTGCCAGCAGCCCTGATGGGACTAGCGGGGGCGCCTACAATGAGCAGTTCTTC.

V and J are TRBV4-1 and TRBJ2-7, with D possibly TRBD1 on 6 matching bases. Germline loops: CDR1 MGHRA, CDR2 YSYEKL. This CDR3 has 14 amino acids. V was shortened by 0 bases and J by 6 bases, with 12 bases between the two germline ends. The CDR3 DNA follows: TGCGCCAGCAGCCAAGAACAGGGACCCTTCGAGCAGTACTTC. Translation gives CASSQEQGPFEQYF.

CDR3: CASSAGLGATEAFF. The DNA of the CDR3 is TGTGCCAGCAGCGCGGGGCTGGGGGCCACTGAAGCTTTCTTT. V gene TRBV9 combines with J gene TRBJ1-1; tentatively, D is TRBD1 (6 bases). Germline V gene lookup returns CDR1 SGDLS and CDR2 YYNGEE. With 3 bases removed from V and 4 bases from J, the gap between germline ends came to 13 bases. The CDR3 length is 14 residues. The full variable domain, completed using reference TRBV9 and TRBJ1-1, is DSGVTQTPKHLITATGQRVTLRCSPRSGDLSVYWYQQSLDQGLQFLIQYYNGEERAKGNILERFSAQQFPDLHSELNLSSLELGDSALYFCASSAGLGATEAFFGQGTRLTVV.

The V gene is TRBV27, the J gene TRBJ1-2; TRBD1 matches at 8 bases. Trimming cost V 5 bases and J 8 bases; bases outside gene matches: 7. The germline CDR1 and CDR2 sequences are MNHEY and SMNVEV (reference sequence). The CDR3 contains 13 residues. The CDR3 DNA reads as TGTGCCAGCAGTCACGGCAGGGGGCTGGGCTACACCTTC. It encodes CASSHGRGLGYTF.

V and J are TRBV15 and TRBJ1-2; D remains unclear. The CDR3 is 13 residues long. Germline CDR1 is LNHNV and CDR2 is YYDKDF (reference sequence). The ends were cut back, 1 base at V and 1 base at J, with 4 bases in the middle. CDR3 DNA: TGTGCCACCAGCAGAGCTCTTAACTATGGCTACACCTTC. Translation: CATSRALNYGYTF.

The chain employs TRBV6-6 and TRBJ1-1, with TRBD1 as a possible D gene (5 bases). The CDR3 contains 16 residues. V was trimmed by 0 bases and J by 8 bases, leaving 19 bases between them. Germline lookup yields CDR1 MNHNY and CDR2 SVGAGI (reference sequence). The CDR3 DNA is TGTGCCAGCAGTTACTCCGGGGGTTCCTTCTCTGCAGAAGCTTTCTTT. This translates into CASSYSGGSFSAEAFF.

The chain has TRBV29-1 and TRBJ1-2; possibly TRBD1 for D (5 bases). V was clipped by 6 bases and J by 2 bases, with 10 bases between them. Per germline, CDR1 SQVTM and CDR2 ANQGSEA. The CDR3 totals 12 residues. The CDR3 reads CSVSTGNYGYTF. In nucleotides, the CDR3 is TGCAGCGTCTCTACAGGCAACTATGGCTACACCTTC. The full variable domain, rest sourced from reference TRBV29-1 and TRBJ1-2, is SAVISQKPSRDICQRGTSLTIQCQVDSQVTMMFWYRQQPGQSLTLIATANQGSEATYESGFVIDKFPISRPNLTFSTLTVSNMSPEDSSIYLCSVSTGNYGYTFGSGTRLTVV.

This sequence joins TRBV27 and TRBJ2-1; 11 bases match TRBD2. The trim removed 0 bases at V and 12 bases at J, leaving 13 bases unmatched. CDR1 is MNHEY, CDR2 SMNVEV, per germline (reference sequence). The CDR3 spans 17 residues. DNA of the CDR3: TGTGCCAGCAGTTTATCGGGGGGGACTAGCGGAGCCGAGGGGCAGTTCTTC. It codes for CASSLSGGTSGAEGQFF.

The chain recombines TRBV4-2 with TRBJ2-5; 7 bases match TRBD1. This CDR3 spans 14 amino acids. The V gene's germline CDR1 is LGHNA and CDR2 YNFKEQ. V lost 1 base to trimming and J lost 2 bases; unmatched junction nucleotides: 1. The CDR3 region has the DNA TGTGCCAGCAGCCAAGTACAGGGGCAAGAGACCCAGTACTTC. This encodes CASSQVQGQETQYF.

The chain is built from TRBV27 and TRBJ2-1; the D gene is possibly TRBD2 (6 bases). From germline, CDR1 is MNHEY and CDR2 SMNVEV (reference sequence). The CDR3 is made up of 13 amino acids. The ends were cut back, 7 bases at V and 9 bases at J, with 16 bases in the middle. CDR3 residues: CASIPSSGGEQFF. The CDR3 DNA reads TGTGCCAGCATCCCGAGCTCCGGGGGTGAGCAGTTCTTC.

The chain is built from TRBV4-1 and TRBJ2-7; 8 bases line up with TRBD2. The CDR3 runs to 16 residues. Germline V CDR1 and CDR2: MGHRA, YSYEKL. V lost 0 bases and J lost 0; bases outside the gene matches: 4. CDR3 sequence reads: CASSQDMREVSYEQYF. CDR3 DNA: TGCGCCAGCAGCCAAGATATGCGGGAGGTCTCCTACGAGCAGTACTTC.

The chain links TRBV12-5 to TRBJ2-7; 10 bases line up with TRBD1. CDR3 length: 15 amino acids. Unmatched junction bases numbered 5, after V lost 1 base and J lost 5 bases. The germline V gene has CDR1 LGHNT and CDR2 FRNRAP. The CDR3 bases are TGTGCTAGTGGTTTGGGACAGGGGGCTTTCCACGAGCAGTACTTC. Its translation: CASGLGQGAFHEQYF.

The rearrangement links TRBV21-1 to TRBJ2-1; the table's D call, TRBD2, has no DNA check behind it. TRBV21-1 is listed as a pseudogene. The CDR3 loop spans 16 amino acids. CDR3 region: CASSKDHSSSYNEQFF. The CDR3 DNA reads as TGTGCCAGCAGCAAAGACCATAGTAGCTCCTACAATGAGCAGTTCTTC.

The sample holds a few counts of this clone. This rearrangement joins TRBV6-5 to TRBJ2-1, with 9 bases lining up with TRBD1. Looked up from germline, CDR1 is MNHEY and CDR2 is SVGAGI. This CDR3 is built from 15 residues. V shed 2 bases, J shed 7 bases, and the junction held 6 bases outside the gene matches. CDR3 sequence (DNA): TGTGCCAGCAGTTACGGGGACAGGGAAATTAATGAGCAGTTCTTC. Translation gives CASSYGDREINEQFF.

The rearrangement uses TRBV10-3 and TRBJ1-5, with D possibly TRBD1 on 5 matching bases. The CDR3 is 14 amino acids. Looked up from germline, CDR1 is ENHRY and CDR2 is SYGVKD. V gave up 4 bases and J gave up 3 bases, with 10 bases separating them. CDR3 sequence: CAISGAGSNQPQHF. CDR3 coding DNA: TGTGCCATCAGTGGGGCAGGGTCCAATCAGCCCCAGCATTTT.